The clone carrying this T cell receptor (beta chain) appeared a single time. This entry belongs to a study of blood T cell repertoires in COVID-19. The CDR3 runs to 14 residues. With V trimmed by 5 bases and J by 4 bases, 3 bases remained unmatched. Per the germline V gene, CDR1 is ENHRY and CDR2 is SYGVKD. Sequencing was performed with immunoSEQ multiplex PCR; in TCRdb, only in-frame clones are kept and a portion is missing. The sample holds tens of thousands of clones, more than 80% seen once. Input material: peripheral blood. The receptor was isolated from a human donor with active COVID-19. The donor label of this sample is uncertain. This chain uses TRBV10-3 with TRBJ2-5, with 11 bases fitting TRBD1. The DNA for the CDR3 is TGTGCCATCAGTACCGGGACAGGGGGAGAGACCCAGTACTTC. Amino acids: CAISTGTGGETQYF.